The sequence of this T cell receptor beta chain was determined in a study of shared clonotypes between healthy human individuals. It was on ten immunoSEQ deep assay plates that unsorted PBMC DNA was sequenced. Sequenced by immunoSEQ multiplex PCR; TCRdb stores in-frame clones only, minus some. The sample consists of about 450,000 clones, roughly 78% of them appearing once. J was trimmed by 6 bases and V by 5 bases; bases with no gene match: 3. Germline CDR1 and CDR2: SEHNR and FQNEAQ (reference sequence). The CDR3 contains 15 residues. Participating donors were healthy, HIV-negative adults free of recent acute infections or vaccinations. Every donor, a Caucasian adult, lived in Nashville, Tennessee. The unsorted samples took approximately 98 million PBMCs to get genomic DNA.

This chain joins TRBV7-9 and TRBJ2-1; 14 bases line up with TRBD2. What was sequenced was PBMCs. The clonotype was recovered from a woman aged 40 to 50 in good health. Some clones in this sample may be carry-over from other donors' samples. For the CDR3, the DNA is TGTGCCAGCAGCAGGGGACTAGCGGGAGTCAATGAGCAGTTCTTC. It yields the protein CASSRGLAGVNEQFF.